The text below deals with one TCR beta chain. This clonotype was counted at least ten times. What antigen it recognizes has not been identified. Qualities for individual bases were not recorded, and no much larger clone is one base off. Only healthy Caucasian donors were included. Miltenyi CD45RO+ enrichment and human naive T-cell isolation kits were used to isolate memory (CD45RO+) and naive T cells from PBMC. Library prep was done by 5' RACE. These reads were obtained on an Illumina HiSeq 2000. A universal primer binding site was introduced by template switching, and a unique molecular identifier was present in the final cDNA, enabling accurate counting of TCR cDNA molecules. First-strand cDNA for TCR alpha and beta chains was synthesized from specific primers in the conserved constant-segment region. To control for contamination, every cDNA library carried two barcodes: a SMART-Mk sample barcode plus Illumina barcodes. TruSeq adapter sequences and Illumina sample barcodes were added in two successive PCR steps. The TCR alpha and beta cDNA libraries were sequenced on the Illumina HiSeq platform using custom primers. On the authors' methods: Raw reads were processed with MiGEC to extract unique molecular identifiers, and MiXCR was used to determine CDR3 positions. For each individual, recombination models were inferred using an EM algorithm with the repgenHMM and IGoR tools. Shared clonotypes were analyzed with the tcR package in R, and sharing was normalized by the product of cloneset sizes. To study raw recombination without the effects of thymic and clonal selection, out-of-frame nonproductive sequences were analyzed. TCRdb trimmed the raw reads at Q25, called clones with MiXCR and kept productive beta chains. For every CDR3 protein sequence, its rows merge into one entry that carries the most common genes and DNA. These V and J calls derive from TCRdb rather than the authors' analysis. For this sample the table gives 200,000 to 300,000 distinct CDR3 sequences, of which about 10% were detected only once. 9% to 10% of the sample is taken by the ten largest.

The data belong to a study of identical twins (dated by TCRdb to the mid-2010s). Regarding the complete study: The study deep-sequenced TCR alpha and beta repertoires from monozygotic twins, unrelated adults of various ages and cord blood to test whether fetal clonotypes persist. To rule out contamination, replicate twin experiments were performed at different times with different library preparation protocols. Points the paper makes about the study in general: Zero-insertion analyses could be partly confounded by invariant T cells such as MAIT and iNKT, though diverse VJ usage argued against such confounding for most clonotypes. Out-of-frame TCR alpha sharing in monozygotic twins was systematically underestimated by recombination models, whereas sharing between unrelated individuals was in agreement with the recombination models. Conclusions relied on cross-sectional statistical analysis, since the same donors could not be followed over many years. Abundant cord blood beta clonotypes carried fewer insertions; young adult naive repertoires showed a weaker similar trend, while memory repertoires showed none. Compared with coincidental sharing between unrelated individuals, out-of-frame TCR alpha sequences shared between twins showed an excess of sequences with low generation probability. Excess twin sharing in beta out-of-frame sequences was weaker because fewer shared sequences lowered the signal-to-noise ratio.

The germline V gene encodes CDR1 GTSNPN and CDR2 SVGIG (reference sequence). V loses 5 bases, J loses 0 bases, and the germline ends lie 14 bases apart. Taken from cysteine to phenylalanine, the CDR3 has 14 residues. CDR3 DNA is the only sequence kept; it has 42 bases, read in frame from the first base. The sequenced sample was memory T cells sorted from blood. The cell subset or site tag for this specimen amounts to: CD45RO+ enriched T cells. The sequence came from a man aged 45-60 years in good health. The receptor chain draws on TRBV30 and TRBJ2-7; TRBD2 could be the D gene, as 7 bases match. The CDR3 has the sequence CAWSKGGGSYEQYF. The DNA sequence follows: TGTGCCTGGTCAAAGGGAGGGGGCTCCTACGAGCAGTACTTC.